Each of the 11 T cell receptor beta chains below was sequenced from the same sample in a study of blood T cell repertoires in COVID-19. Data came from immunoSEQ multiplex PCR; TCRdb stores just in-frame clones and leaves some out. The data hold roughly 170,000 clones, with 80% to 90% observed a single time. Sequencing was performed on peripheral blood. These receptors were obtained from a woman between 18 and 30 years old who had recovered from COVID-19.

V usage is TRBV5-4 and J usage is TRBJ2-5; a possible D gene is TRBD1 (6 bases). Trimming removed 4 bases from V and 5 bases from J, with 6 bases in between. Per germline, CDR1 SGHNT and CDR2 YYREEE (reference sequence). The CDR3 length is 11 residues. The CDR3 protein is CASSQGETQYF. The CDR3 DNA reads as TGTGCCAGCAGCCAGGGGGAGACCCAGTACTTC.

This chain uses TRBV7-3 with TRBJ2-2; D gene ambiguous. CDR1 and CDR2 (germline): SGHTA, FQGTGA. This CDR3 region has 13 residues. V lost 5 bases and J 2 bases, leaving 6 bases between the germline ends. CDR3 protein: CASSLKNTGELFF. DNA of the CDR3: TGTGCCAGCAGCCTTAAAAACACCGGGGAGCTGTTTTTT.

The chain links TRBV7-9 to TRBJ2-7, with D hard to call. The CDR3 contains 15 residues. CDR1 is SEHNR and CDR2 is FQNEAQ in the germline V gene (reference sequence). With 1 base removed from V and 0 bases from J, the gap between germline ends came to 10 bases. In nucleotides, the CDR3 is TGTGCCAGCAGCTTAGGGTCTGAGCCCTCCTACGAGCAGTACTTC. Translating it yields CASSLGSEPSYEQYF.

This chain links TRBV18 with TRBJ1-2; 10 bases line up with TRBD1. Germline lookup yields CDR1 KGHSH and CDR2 LQKENI. The CDR3 extends over 14 amino acids. The J segment lost 7 bases and the V segment lost 3 bases, leaving 5 bases of the junction unmatched. The CDR3 DNA follows: TGTGCCAGCTCACCTGACAGGGGGCAGCTTGGCTACACCTTC. Its translation: CASSPDRGQLGYTF.

This clone was detected only a few times. The chain uses TRBV20-1 and TRBJ1-1; D not resolved. The germline V gene encodes CDR1 DFQATT and CDR2 SNEGSKA (reference sequence). V dropped 3 bases and J dropped 5 bases, with 13 bases sitting between them. The CDR3 length is 13 residues. In nucleotides, the CDR3 is TGCAGTGCTAGTATCTCTGGAGGGACTGAAGCTTTCTTT. It codes for CSASISGGTEAFF.

This chain joins TRBV7-9 and TRBJ2-2, with 8 bases aligning to TRBD2. Trimming removed 3 bases from V and 4 bases from J; junction bases left unmatched: 4. Germline V lookup: CDR1 SEHNR, CDR2 FQNEAQ (reference sequence). The CDR3 contains 15 residues. The CDR3 sequence is CASSLLAGGTGELFF. The CDR3 nucleotides are TGTGCCAGCAGCTTGCTAGCGGGTGGCACCGGGGAGCTGTTTTTT.

This clone appeared once. The chain has TRBV18 and TRBJ2-2; 7 bases are shared with TRBD2. Germline V gene lookup returns CDR1 KGHSH and CDR2 LQKENI. The CDR3 runs 17 residues. V lost 0 bases and J lost 0; bases outside the gene matches: 4. CDR3: CASSPPERGSNTGELFF. The DNA of the CDR3 is TGTGCCAGCTCACCACCCGAGCGGGGCTCGAACACCGGGGAGCTGTTTTTT. Full variable domain (remainder filled in from reference TRBV18 and TRBJ2-2): NAGVMQNPRHLVRRRGQEARLRCSPMKGHSHVYWYRQLPEEGLKFMVYLQKENIIDESGMPKERFSAEFPKEGPSILRIQQVVRGDSAAYFCASSPPERGSNTGELFFGEGSRLTVL.

The V and J genes are TRBV19 and TRBJ2-2; TRBD2 aligns across 9 bases. CDR1 is LNHDA and CDR2 is SQIVND in the germline V gene (reference sequence). With V trimmed by 3 bases and J by 5 bases, 7 bases remained unmatched. The CDR3 runs 16 residues. The CDR3 is CASSILAGVLTGELFF. The CDR3 DNA sequence: TGTGCCAGTAGTATTTTAGCGGGGGTTTTAACCGGGGAGCTGTTTTTT.

The count of this clone is one. V is TRBV7-2 and J is TRBJ2-7; TRBD1 matches at 7 bases. Germline V gene sequence: CDR1 SGHTA, CDR2 FQGNSA. This CDR3 has 13 amino acids. The trim removed 5 bases at V and 2 bases at J, leaving 3 bases unmatched. The CDR3 protein is CASSRQGPYEQYV. CDR3 DNA sequence: TGTGCCAGCAGCCGACAGGGTCCCTACGAGCAGTACGTC.

The chain joins TRBV4-1 to TRBJ2-1; possibly TRBD2 for D (5 bases). Germline V lookup: CDR1 MGHRA, CDR2 YSYEKL. V was trimmed by 4 bases and J by 3 bases, leaving 10 bases between them. The CDR3 is 14 amino acids. CDR3 bases: TGCGCCAGCAGCCCCCCGACTATCTACAATGAGCAGTTCTTC. Translated: CASSPPTIYNEQFF.

This rearrangement joins TRBV19 to TRBJ2-1; TRBD2 agrees at 10 bases. Germline values: CDR1 LNHDA, CDR2 SQIVND (reference sequence). The CDR3 runs 14 residues. V lost 4 bases, J lost 6 bases, and 3 bases stayed unmatched. In DNA form, the CDR3 reads TGTGCCAGTAGTAATCGGACTAGCGGCAATGAGCAGTTCTTC. This translates into CASSNRTSGNEQFF.